This T cell receptor beta chain was recorded in a study of T cell responses to AZD1222 COVID-19 vaccine. Regarding the study as a whole: Per reports, nearly half of all spike-specific TCRs target regions that are unmutated in variants.

The length of the CDR3 is 14 residues. CDR1 and CDR2 (germline): LGHDT, YNNKEL (reference sequence). Clones were read by immunoSEQ multiplex PCR, and TCRdb kept only the in-frame ones, dropping some. There are about 120,000 clones in the sample; about nine tenths occur only once, and approximately 2.6% lies in the top ten. In its sample, this clone was seen once. Its specificity is not known. A read error may account for a junction end that differs from germline. The sample here was peripheral blood, taken 28 days after the second AZD1222 dose. The genes are TRBV3-1 (or the pseudogene TRBV3-2) and TRBJ1-1; D is ambiguous. This receptor was taken from an adult who received the AZD1222 COVID-19 vaccine. CDR3 protein: CASSQEDRNTEAFF. The CDR3 nucleotides are TGTGCCAGCAGTCAAGAAGATAGGAACACTGAAGCTTTCTTT.